Listed here is a single TCR beta chain. Its target is not known. Use of 60 Vbeta and 13 Jbeta primers characterized the PCR. Produced via immunoSEQ multiplex PCR; TCRdb's table is partial and in-frame only. The sample contains nearly 110,000 clones, 70% to 85% of which appear only once. This specimen comes from a study of cytomegalovirus exposure and HLA in healthy donors. V shed 0 bases and J shed 6 bases, with 9 bases lying between them. This CDR3 spans 13 amino acids. Germline CDR1 is SEHNR and CDR2 is FQNEAQ (reference sequence). Regarding the study as a whole: About 180 TCR beta chains were listed as cytomegalovirus-associated. Per a later analysis, HLA-associated TCR beta chains showed more clonal expansion than other, equally common TCR beta chains.

This TCR derives from a boy between 10 and 17 years old in good health and CMV-seronegative. The chain combines TRBV7-9 with TRBJ2-7; unclear D gene. The specimen sequenced was PBMCs. The CDR3 loop reads CASSLAIATEQYF. In DNA, the CDR3 is TGTGCCAGCAGCTTAGCTATTGCTACCGAGCAGTACTTC. The full variable domain, with the rest looked up from reference TRBV7-9 and TRBJ2-7, is DTGVSQNPRHKITKRGQNVTFRCDPISEHNRLYWYRQTLGQGPEFLTYFQNEAQLEKSRLLSDRFSAERPKGSFSTLEIQRTEQGDSAMYLCASSLAIATEQYFGPGTRLTVT.